These 20 T cell receptor beta chains share one sample of origin, sequenced in a study of OX40 agonist ivuxolimab in advanced cancers. The repertoire was sequenced with immunoSEQ multiplex PCR; TCRdb's copy has only in-frame clones and lacks some. The table has about 95,000 clones, 85% to 90% seen once; the top ten hold under 0.35%. The sample in question was CD4+ or CD8+ T cells sorted from blood, obtained in a trial of the OX40 agonist ivuxolimab. The receptors come from an adult with an advanced solid tumor such as melanoma, head and neck, liver or kidney cancer.

The rearrangement links TRBV6-5 to TRBJ2-1; possible D gene TRBD1, 5 bases. Germline lookup yields CDR1 MNHEY and CDR2 SVGAGI. Trimming took off 2 bases at V and 1 base at J, with 12 bases between the two ends. The CDR3 sequence is 16 residues long. CDR3 protein: CASSYDSLPSYNEQFF. DNA of the CDR3: TGTGCCAGCAGTTACGACAGCCTCCCTTCCTACAATGAGCAGTTCTTC.

The gene calls are TRBV10-3 and TRBJ1-5; D gene uncertain. V lost 3 bases and J lost 4, with 7 bases in between. This CDR3 spans 13 amino acids. Germline assignment: CDR1 ENHRY and CDR2 SYGVKD. DNA for the CDR3: TGTGCCATCAGTGATGAACAGAATCAGCCCCAGCATTTT. Translating gives CAISDEQNQPQHF.

The chain combines TRBV5-4 with TRBJ1-2; possibly TRBD1 for D (6 bases). Trimming shortened V by 4 bases and J by 4 bases, and 17 bases separated the two germline ends. CDR1 and CDR2 from the germline V gene are SGHNT and YYREEE (reference sequence). CDR3 length equals 15 residues. CDR3 protein: CASSPGQQGTYGYTF. Here the CDR3 DNA reads TGTGCCAGCAGCCCCGGACAGCAAGGGACCTATGGCTACACCTTC.

The chain carries TRBV6-5 and TRBJ2-7; the match to TRBD1 covers 9 bases. The V gene end was trimmed by 3 bases and the J gene end by 6 bases; junction bases not matched to a gene: 6. In germline, CDR1 is MNHEY, CDR2 SVGAGI. The CDR3 contains 14 residues. The CDR3 DNA reads as TGTGCCAGCAGTTATCGCGACAGGGGGGCCGAGCAGTACTTC. It specifies CASSYRDRGAEQYF.

This chain links TRBV19 with TRBJ1-5; D is unresolved. Germline CDR1 LNHDA, CDR2 SQIVND (reference sequence). The germline V and J ends were trimmed by 6 bases and 4 bases, with 13 bases remaining between them. This CDR3 is built from 14 residues. The CDR3 sequence is CASSGRIRNQPQHF. CDR3 bases: TGTGCCAGTAGCGGACGGATCCGAAATCAGCCCCAGCATTTT. Filled out from reference TRBV19 and TRBJ1-5, the complete variable domain reads DGGITQSPKYLFRKEGQNVTLSCEQNLNHDAMYWYRQDPGQGLRLIYYSQIVNDFQKGDIAEGYSVSREKKESFPLTVTSAQKNPTAFYLCASSGRIRNQPQHFGDGTRLSIL.

Of note for this clone: Mismatch with germline at one junction end may stem from a read error. V is TRBV9 and J is TRBJ2-3; TRBD2 matches at 14 bases. CDR1 SGDLS and CDR2 YYNGEE come from the germline V gene. The CDR3 runs to 17 residues. The DNA of the CDR3 is TGTGCCAGCAGCGTGACTAGCGGGAGGGCCTTGGCAGATACGCAATATTTT. Its protein is CASSVTSGRALADTQYF.

This chain connects TRBV19 to TRBJ2-1, with D unresolved. The CDR3 contains 17 residues. Germline CDR1 is LNHDA and CDR2 is SQIVND (reference sequence). The V end lost 3 bases, the J end lost 1 base, and 16 bases lay between the germline ends. The CDR3 region is CASSIYDFRPSYNEQFF. The CDR3 nucleotides are TGTGCCAGTAGTATTTACGACTTCCGCCCGTCCTACAATGAGCAGTTCTTC.

The chain uses TRBV19 and TRBJ2-3, with 10 bases that match TRBD1. CDR3 length: 15 residues. V lost 5 bases to trimming and J lost 2 bases; unmatched junction nucleotides: 4. The germline gives CDR1 LNHDA, CDR2 SQIVND (reference sequence). The DNA of the CDR3 is TGTGCCAGTAGTGTGGACAGGGGGATCACAGATACGCAGTATTTT. It yields the protein CASSVDRGITDTQYF.

This sequence joins TRBV7-2 and TRBJ2-7; D perhaps matches TRBD1 (6 bases). V was cut by 6 bases and J by 5 bases, with 17 bases left in between. From germline, CDR1 is SGHTA and CDR2 FQGNSA. The CDR3 spans 14 residues. The CDR3 DNA reads TGTGCCAGCAGTTCAAGGGCTGGGACACACGAGCAGTACTTC. Protein: CASSSRAGTHEQYF.

This sequence joins TRBV10-3 and TRBJ1-1, with D possibly being TRBD1 (5 bases). Germline values: CDR1 ENHRY, CDR2 SYGVKD. The CDR3 consists of 15 residues. Trimming left V 2 bases short and J 4 bases short, with 14 bases between. The CDR3: CAISEAVGVGTEAFF. CDR3 nucleotides: TGTGCCATCAGTGAGGCTGTAGGGGTCGGCACTGAAGCTTTCTTT.

The rearrangement uses TRBV6-6 and TRBJ2-1; perhaps TRBD2 as D (6 bases). CDR3 size: 13 residues. From germline, CDR1 is MNHNY and CDR2 SVGAGI (reference sequence). V was shortened by 6 bases and J by 9 bases, with 15 bases between the two germline ends. CDR3 amino acids: CASSLSAGREQFF. The CDR3 bases are TGTGCCAGCAGCCTCAGTGCGGGACGTGAGCAGTTCTTC.

This chain joins TRBV14 and TRBJ2-7, with a tentative D call TRBD2 (6 bases). The ends were cut back, 4 bases at V and 4 bases at J, with 20 bases in the middle. Germline assignment: CDR1 SGHDN and CDR2 FVKESK. The CDR3 runs to 16 residues. Here the CDR3 reads CASSRLWDGTQYEQYF. CDR3 in DNA: TGTGCCAGCAGCCGACTCTGGGACGGGACTCAGTACGAGCAGTACTTC. Filled out from reference TRBV14 and TRBJ2-7, the complete variable domain reads EAGVTQFPSHSVIEKGQTVTLRCDPISGHDNLYWYRRVMGKEIKFLLHFVKESKQDESGMPNNRFLAERTGGTYSTLKVQPAELEDSGVYFCASSRLWDGTQYEQYFGPGTRLTVT.

This clone has more than one count but fewer than ten. The gene calls are TRBV4-3 and TRBJ2-1, with 11 bases matching TRBD2. The junction had 7 bases not matched to a gene; V was cut back by 1 base and J by 8 bases. Germline CDR1 LGHNA, CDR2 YSLEER. The CDR3 covers 16 residues. The CDR3 sequence is CASSQVALAGGYEQFF. In DNA, the CDR3 is TGCGCCAGCAGCCAAGTTGCCCTAGCGGGGGGTTATGAGCAGTTCTTC.

V and J are TRBV4-3 and TRBJ2-5, with no clear D. Trimming cost V 0 bases and J 2 bases, with 13 bases left between them. Germline lookup yields CDR1 LGHNA and CDR2 YSLEER. The CDR3 contains 16 residues. The CDR3 DNA follows: TGCGCCAGCAGCCAAGATCCCTATACGCAGCAAGAGACCCAGTACTTC. Its protein is CASSQDPYTQQETQYF.

The chain uses TRBV9 and TRBJ2-7; 13 bases are shared with TRBD2. The CDR3 sequence is 16 residues long. V lost 4 bases to trimming and J lost 3 bases; unmatched junction nucleotides: 7. Germline CDR1 is SGDLS and CDR2 is YYNGEE. CDR3 DNA sequence: TGTGCCAGCAGCCCACGACTAGCGGGAGGAGGCTACGAGCAGTACTTC. Its protein product is CASSPRLAGGGYEQYF.

The chain recombines TRBV11-2 with TRBJ1-2, with TRBD1 matching 7 bases. Trimming cost V 0 bases and J 14 bases; bases outside gene matches: 3. CDR1 and CDR2 from the germline V gene are SGHAT and FQNNGV. The CDR3 runs to 11 residues. The CDR3 nucleotides are TGTGCCAGCAGCTTAGACAGGGGGAATACCTTC. It codes for CASSLDRGNTF.

The chain recombines TRBV13 with TRBJ2-3; D may be TRBD1 (6 bases). The CDR3 runs 13 residues. V shed 5 bases and J shed 6 bases, with 12 bases lying between them. Germline CDR1 is PRHDT and CDR2 is FYEKMQ (reference sequence). For the CDR3, the DNA is TGTGCCAGCAGCCGAACCACAGGGGATACGCAGTATTTT. It codes for CASSRTTGDTQYF.

This chain uses TRBV7-9 with TRBJ2-1; TRBD2 is a possible D gene (7 bases). V was clipped by 5 bases and J by 5 bases, with 16 bases between them. The germline CDR1 and CDR2 sequences are SEHNR and FQNEAQ (reference sequence). This CDR3 spans 15 amino acids. CDR3 DNA: TGTGCCAGCAGCGACCGGGGGGACACCCACAATGAGCAGTTCTTC. It encodes CASSDRGDTHNEQFF.

This chain joins TRBV6-6 and TRBJ1-1, with 7 bases that match TRBD1. From germline, CDR1 is MNHNY and CDR2 SVGAGI (reference sequence). V trimming: 8 bases; J trimming: 5 bases; junction bases outside the gene matches: 5. This CDR3 comprises 12 residues. Written as DNA, the CDR3 is TGTGCCAGCCGGCGACAGGGAACTGAAGCTTTCTTT. It specifies CASRRQGTEAFF.

This rearrangement joins TRBV7-2 to TRBJ2-1; TRBD1 matches 10 bases. The V gene end was trimmed by 5 bases and the J gene end by 0 bases; junction bases not matched to a gene: 4. Germline V lookup: CDR1 SGHTA, CDR2 FQGNSA. The CDR3 covers 16 residues. CDR3 in DNA: TGTGCCAGCAGCCGGCGACAGGGGGCCTCCTACAATGAGCAGTTCTTC. Translation gives CASSRRQGASYNEQFF.